This is a list of T cell receptor beta chains from one sample in a study of T cell repertoires in cytomegalovirus infection. One entry per CDR3 protein results from TCRdb running MiXCR on the reads. This table holds 500,000 or so distinct CDR3 sequences, more than 15% found once. The sequenced sample was CD8+ T cells from PBMCs. The receptors were gathered from a human donor in good health (CMV status not recorded). Some clones in this sample may be carry-over from other donors' samples. The CDR3 runs from the conserved cysteine through the conserved F or W. Fields, in order: J gene, V gene, D gene, clone size, CDR3 protein, CDR3 DNA. D genes are given only for firm matches. Clone size is stated in some rows and not others, as once, few, many or a class when expanded.

J gene: TRBJ1-1; V gene: TRBV11-2; D gene: NA; clone size: few; CDR3 protein: CASSPWRENTEAFF; CDR3 DNA: TGTGCCAGCAGCCCGTGGCGAGAGAACACTGAAGCTTTCTTT
J gene: TRBJ2-1; V gene: TRBV10-3; D gene: NA; clone size: many; CDR3 protein: CAISEGEGAGDEQFF; CDR3 DNA: TGTGCCATCAGTGAGGGGGAAGGTGCTGGGGATGAGCAGTTCTTC
J gene: TRBJ2-5; V gene: TRBV11-2; D gene: NA; clone size: many; CDR3 protein: CASSLDLGRKAETQYF; CDR3 DNA: TGTGCCAGCAGCTTAGATCTCGGTCGAAAAGCAGAGACCCAGTACTTC
J gene: TRBJ2-1; V gene: TRBV29-1; D gene: NA; clone size: few; CDR3 protein: CSVPPDPYNEQFF; CDR3 DNA: TGCAGCGTTCCGCCAGATCCCTACAATGAGCAGTTCTTC
J gene: TRBJ1-5; V gene: TRBV7-2; D gene: NA; clone size: many; CDR3 protein: CASSLGEGRGNQPQHF; CDR3 DNA: TGTGCCAGCAGCTTAGGGGAGGGGAGGGGCAATCAGCCCCAGCATTTT
J gene: TRBJ1-1; V gene: TRBV7-3; D gene: NA; clone size: many; CDR3 protein: CASSQFQGSEAFF; CDR3 DNA: TGTGCCAGCAGCCAATTTCAGGGGTCTGAAGCTTTCTTT
J gene: TRBJ2-7; V gene: TRBV20-1; D gene: NA; clone size: few; CDR3 protein: CSAPGHSSYEQYF; CDR3 DNA: TGCAGTGCCCCGGGACACTCCTCCTACGAGCAGTACTTC
J gene: TRBJ1-2; V gene: TRBV20-1; D gene: NA; clone size: few; CDR3 protein: CSATTLSASGYTF; CDR3 DNA: TGCAGTGCAACAACCCTCAGTGCTAGTGGCTACACCTTC
J gene: TRBJ1-5; V gene: TRBV27; D gene: NA; clone size: few; CDR3 protein: CASSLTNQPQHF; CDR3 DNA: TGTGCCAGCAGTTTGACCAATCAGCCCCAGCATTTT
J gene: TRBJ2-1; V gene: TRBV10-3; D gene: TRBD2; clone size: few; CDR3 protein: CAISESTRGRFTYNEQFF; CDR3 DNA: TGTGCCATCAGTGAGTCGACTCGCGGGAGGTTTACCTACAATGAGCAGTTCTTC
J gene: TRBJ1-5; V gene: TRBV12-5; D gene: NA; clone size: many; CDR3 protein: CASARSGGSNQPQHF; CDR3 DNA: TGTGCTAGTGCCAGGTCGGGCGGTAGCAATCAGCCCCAGCATTTT
J gene: TRBJ2-3; V gene: TRBV6-6; D gene: TRBD2; clone size: NA; CDR3 protein: CASSGGGGAGGHGTQYF; CDR3 DNA: TGTGCCAGCAGTGGGGGAGGTGGAGCGGGGGGGCATGGTACGCAGTATTTT
J gene: TRBJ1-2; V gene: TRBV19; D gene: TRBD1; clone size: NA; CDR3 protein: CASSPTSPGQGYGSTF; CDR3 DNA: TGTGCCAGTAGTCCCACTTCCCCGGGACAGGGGTATGGCTCCACCTTC
J gene: TRBJ1-2; V gene: TRBV19; D gene: NA; clone size: few; CDR3 protein: CASSFPGRGRYGYTF; CDR3 DNA: TGTGCCAGTAGTTTCCCCGGCAGGGGCCGATATGGCTACACCTTC
J gene: TRBJ2-7; V gene: TRBV4-1; D gene: TRBD2; clone size: few; CDR3 protein: CATSKAGSYEQYF; CDR3 DNA: TGCGCCACCTCAAAAGCGGGATCCTACGAGCAGTACTTC
J gene: TRBJ1-2; V gene: TRBV23-1; D gene: NA; clone size: many; CDR3 protein: CASTSGGVPAGYTF; CDR3 DNA: TGCGCCAGCACCTCAGGAGGTGTTCCGGCCGGCTACACCTTC